This T cell receptor beta chain was profiled in a study of shared T cell receptors in the human thymus (dated by TCRdb to 2020 to 2022). Broadly, across the study: The study examined how self-reactive, shared T-cell receptor alpha chains are generated in the human thymus.

The germline V gene gives CDR1 as MDHEN and CDR2 as SYDVKM. V loses 3 bases, J loses 4 bases, and the germline ends lie 19 bases apart. Measured from the cysteine to the phenylalanine, the CDR3 is 17 residues long. Kept here is only the CDR3 DNA, which spans 51 bases and is read in frame from base 1. Worth noting for this clone: Its antigen has not been determined. No quality values exist for individual bases; no much larger clone is one base distant.

The library was generated by the immunoSEQ multiplex PCR assay. TCRdb re-hosts the immuneACCESS table, in-frame sequences only. Its copies lack some clones; in the studies checked, an unresolved V gene accounts for under half of them, and the cause for the rest is not known. For this sample there are hundreds of thousands of clones; 88% appear just once. Around 0.0099% of the sample lies in the top ten. These data also formed part of another study, on human thymus T cells. The second source states: Immunologically healthy infants undergoing open corrective cardiac surgery for congenital heart defects in Finland were used as donors. Thymus tissue was collected as surgical resects that were removed during corrective cardiac surgery. Biased V and J gene segment usage appeared to be present in both thymic and peripheral blood repertoires. According to the related research, thymic TCR repertoires were highly overlapping among unrelated individuals. The study described the TCR alpha and beta repertoires in about 8 infant thymus samples and a few matching peripheral blood samples. The infant donors were about 7 to 244 days old, and the cohort included six or seven males and a couple of females. Thymocytes were released mechanically from tissue and stored at -70 °C as pellets of about 9-32 million cells. A QIAsymphony instrument was used to extract genomic DNA from frozen cell pellets. The immunoSEQ multiplex PCR assay was used to amplify the TCRB and TCRAD loci from a standardized amount of quality-controlled genomic DNA. The V(D)J region was spanned by amplicons of a length sufficient to cover the CDR3 and to identify V and J genes. Through the commercial immunoSEQ service, the amplicons were sequenced on an Illumina platform. Primer bias and sequencing errors were corrected as previously described, and TCRAD and TCRB definitions were based on the IMGT database. Analysis of the repertoires was done with immunoSEQ Analyzer 3.0 and VDJTools and included basic statistics, V/J segment usage, diversity estimates, rarefaction and pairwise overlap. Chao1, ChaoE, Efron-Thisted, Shannon and inverse Simpson indices were used to estimate diversity, which was also estimated on datasets down-sampled to the smallest sample. Repertoire overlap was assessed by strict matching of CDR3 nucleotide sequence, V gene and J gene, and clustering was done by Jaccard-based multidimensional scaling. On average, thymus samples gave 750,000 to 1,000,000 unique TCRB clonotypes, whereas blood samples gave approximately 84,000.

Material for sequencing was thymocytes. The clonotype originates from a boy younger than two with a congenital heart defect. Donor details come from another sample of the same person, matched by shared clones. Here the chain combines TRBV28 and TRBJ1-3; the D region possibly corresponds to TRBD1 (5 bases align). The CDR3 reads as follows: CASSFPPRSRVGNTIYF. In nucleotides, the sequence is TGTGCCAGCAGTTTCCCTCCAAGGAGCAGGGTCGGAAACACCATATATTTT. With the rest looked up from the reference TRBV28 and TRBJ1-3 genes rather than sequenced, the full variable domain is DVKVTQSSRYLVKRTGEKVFLECVQDMDHENMFWYRQDPGLGLRLIYFSYDVKMKEKGDIPEGYSVSREKKERFSLILESASTNQTSMYLCASSFPPRSRVGNTIYFGEGSWLTVV.